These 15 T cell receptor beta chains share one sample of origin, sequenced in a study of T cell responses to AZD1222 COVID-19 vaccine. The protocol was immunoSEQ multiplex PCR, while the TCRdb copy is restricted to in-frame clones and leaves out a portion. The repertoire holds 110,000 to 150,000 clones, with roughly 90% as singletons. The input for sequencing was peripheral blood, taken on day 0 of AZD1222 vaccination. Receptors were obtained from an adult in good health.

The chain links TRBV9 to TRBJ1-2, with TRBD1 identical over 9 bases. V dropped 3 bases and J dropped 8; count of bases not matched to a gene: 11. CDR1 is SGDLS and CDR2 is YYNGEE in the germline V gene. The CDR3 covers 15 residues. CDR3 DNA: TGTGCCAGCAGCGGAGGGCCCGGGACAGGGTACGGCTACACCTTC. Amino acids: CASSGGPGTGYGYTF.

CDR3 sequence (DNA): TGCGCCAGCAGCCGAGCGACTAGCGGGGTCTACGAGCAGTACTTC. Translation: CASSRATSGVYEQYF. This rearrangement joins TRBV4-3 to TRBJ2-7; 11 positions agree with TRBD2. Per germline, CDR1 LGHNA and CDR2 YSLEER. The CDR3 runs 15 residues. J was trimmed by 3 bases and V by 4 bases; bases with no gene match: 5.

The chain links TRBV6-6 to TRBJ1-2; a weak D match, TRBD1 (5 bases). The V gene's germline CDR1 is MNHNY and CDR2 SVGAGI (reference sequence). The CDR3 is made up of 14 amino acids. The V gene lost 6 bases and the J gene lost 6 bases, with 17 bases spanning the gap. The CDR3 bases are TGTGCCAGCAGGGGGTATGTGACAGAGGATGGCTACACCTTC. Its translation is CASRGYVTEDGYTF.

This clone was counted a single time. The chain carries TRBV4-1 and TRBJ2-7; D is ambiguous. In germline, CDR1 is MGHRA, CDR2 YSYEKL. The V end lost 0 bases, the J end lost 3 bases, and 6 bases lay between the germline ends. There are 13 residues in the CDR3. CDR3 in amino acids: CASSQDPFYEQYF. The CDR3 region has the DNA TGCGCCAGCAGCCAAGATCCGTTCTACGAGCAGTACTTC.

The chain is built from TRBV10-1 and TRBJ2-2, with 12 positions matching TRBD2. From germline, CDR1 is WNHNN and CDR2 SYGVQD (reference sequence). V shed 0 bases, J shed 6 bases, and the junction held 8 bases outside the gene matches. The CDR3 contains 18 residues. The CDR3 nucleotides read TGCGCCAGCAGTGAGTCGACCTTGACTAGCGGGAGAGCCGGGGAGCTGTTTTTT. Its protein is CASSESTLTSGRAGELFF.

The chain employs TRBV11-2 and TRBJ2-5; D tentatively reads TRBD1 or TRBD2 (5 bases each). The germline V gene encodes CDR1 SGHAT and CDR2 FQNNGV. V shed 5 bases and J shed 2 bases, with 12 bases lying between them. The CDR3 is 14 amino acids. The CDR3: CASSRGTRQETQYF. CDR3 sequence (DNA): TGTGCCAGCAGCCGAGGGACGAGACAAGAGACCCAGTACTTC.

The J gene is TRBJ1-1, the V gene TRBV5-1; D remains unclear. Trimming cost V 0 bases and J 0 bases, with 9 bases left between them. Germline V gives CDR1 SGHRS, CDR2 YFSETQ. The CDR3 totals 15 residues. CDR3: CASSLDPVLNTEAFF. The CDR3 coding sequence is TGCGCCAGCAGCTTGGACCCGGTACTGAACACTGAAGCTTTCTTT.

The CDR3 reads CASSLYLGDGYTF. The CDR3 DNA reads as TGTGCCAGCAGTCTATACCTCGGTGATGGCTACACCTTC. The V gene is TRBV12-3 or TRBV12-4, the J gene TRBJ1-2; D unclear. Trimming cost V 5 bases and J 6 bases, with 13 bases left between them. The CDR3 consists of 13 residues.

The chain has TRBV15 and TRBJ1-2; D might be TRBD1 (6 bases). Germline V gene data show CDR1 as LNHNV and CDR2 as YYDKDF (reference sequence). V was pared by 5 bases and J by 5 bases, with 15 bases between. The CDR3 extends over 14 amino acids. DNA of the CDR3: TGTGCCACCAGCCGTCCCAGGGGCCAGTATGGCTACACCTTC. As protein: CATSRPRGQYGYTF.

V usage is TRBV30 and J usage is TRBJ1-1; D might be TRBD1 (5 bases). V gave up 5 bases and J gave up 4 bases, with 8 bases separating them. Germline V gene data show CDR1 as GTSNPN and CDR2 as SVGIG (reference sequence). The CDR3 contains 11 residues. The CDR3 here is CAWGDFTEAFF. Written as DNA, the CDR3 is TGTGCCTGGGGGGACTTCACTGAAGCTTTCTTT.

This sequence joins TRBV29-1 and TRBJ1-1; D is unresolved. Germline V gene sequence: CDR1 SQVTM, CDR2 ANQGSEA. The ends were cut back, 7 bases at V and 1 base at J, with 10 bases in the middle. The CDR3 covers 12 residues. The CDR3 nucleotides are TGCAGCGCCCGGGCCCAGAACACTGAAGCTTTCTTT. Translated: CSARAQNTEAFF.

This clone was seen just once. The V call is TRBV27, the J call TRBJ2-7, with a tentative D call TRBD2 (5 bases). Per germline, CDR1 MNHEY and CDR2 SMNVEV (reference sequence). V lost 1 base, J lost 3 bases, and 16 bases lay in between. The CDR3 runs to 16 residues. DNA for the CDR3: TGTGCCAGCAGTTTATTAGGCGCTAGCACCCTCTACGAGCAGTACTTC. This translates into CASSLLGASTLYEQYF.

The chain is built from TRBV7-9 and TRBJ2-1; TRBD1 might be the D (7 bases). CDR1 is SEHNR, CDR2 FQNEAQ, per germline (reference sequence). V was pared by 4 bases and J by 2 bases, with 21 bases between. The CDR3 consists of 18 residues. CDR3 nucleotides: TGTGCCAGCAGCTCGGAGGGTAAGGGGGCACGAGCCTACAATGAGCAGTTCTTC. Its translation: CASSSEGKGARAYNEQFF.

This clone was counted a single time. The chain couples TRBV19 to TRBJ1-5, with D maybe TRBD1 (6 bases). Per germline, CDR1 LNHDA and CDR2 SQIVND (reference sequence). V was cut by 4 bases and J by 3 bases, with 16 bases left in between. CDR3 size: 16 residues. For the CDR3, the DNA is TGTGCCAGTAGTACGCAGAGGACAGTTCACAATCAGCCCCAGCATTTT. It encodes CASSTQRTVHNQPQHF.

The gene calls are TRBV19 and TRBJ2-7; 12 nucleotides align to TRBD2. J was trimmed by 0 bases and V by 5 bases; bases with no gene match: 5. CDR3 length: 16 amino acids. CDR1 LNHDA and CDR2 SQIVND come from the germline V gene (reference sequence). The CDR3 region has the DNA TGTGCCAGTAGTGTCGGACTAGCGGGAAACTCCTACGAGCAGTACTTC. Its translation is CASSVGLAGNSYEQYF.